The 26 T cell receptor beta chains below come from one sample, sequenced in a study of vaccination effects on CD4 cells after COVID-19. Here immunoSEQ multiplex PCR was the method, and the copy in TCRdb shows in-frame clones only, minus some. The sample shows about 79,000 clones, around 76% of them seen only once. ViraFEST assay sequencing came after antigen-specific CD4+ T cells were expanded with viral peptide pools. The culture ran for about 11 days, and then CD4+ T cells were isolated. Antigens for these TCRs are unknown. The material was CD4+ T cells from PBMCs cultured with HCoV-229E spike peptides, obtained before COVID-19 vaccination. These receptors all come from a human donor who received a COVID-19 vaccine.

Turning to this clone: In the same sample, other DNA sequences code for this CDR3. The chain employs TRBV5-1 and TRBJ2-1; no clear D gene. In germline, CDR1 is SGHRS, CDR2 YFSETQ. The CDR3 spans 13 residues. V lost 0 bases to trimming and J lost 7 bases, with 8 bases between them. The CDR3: CASSLVPGNEQFF. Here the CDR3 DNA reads TGCGCCAGCAGCTTGGTTCCAGGAAATGAGCAGTTCTTC.

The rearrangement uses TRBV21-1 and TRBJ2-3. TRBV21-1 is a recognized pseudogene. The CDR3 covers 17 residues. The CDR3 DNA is TGTGCCAGCAGCAAAGTGGAGGGGGAGGAATCAAGAGATACGCAGTATTTT. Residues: CASSKVEGEESRDTQYF.

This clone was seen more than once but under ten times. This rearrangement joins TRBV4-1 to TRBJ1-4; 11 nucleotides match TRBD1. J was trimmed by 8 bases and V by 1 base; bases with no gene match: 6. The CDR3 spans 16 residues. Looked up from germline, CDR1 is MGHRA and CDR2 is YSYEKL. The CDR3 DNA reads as TGCGCCAGCAGCCAAGGGGACAGGGGGAGAACGGAAAAACTGTTTTTT. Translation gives CASSQGDRGRTEKLFF.

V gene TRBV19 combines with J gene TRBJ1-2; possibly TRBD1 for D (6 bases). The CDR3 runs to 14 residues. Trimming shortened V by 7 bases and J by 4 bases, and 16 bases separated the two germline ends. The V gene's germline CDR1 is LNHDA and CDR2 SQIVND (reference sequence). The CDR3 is CASTHGGASYGYTF. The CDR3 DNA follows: TGTGCCAGTACCCATGGGGGGGCCTCCTATGGCTACACCTTC. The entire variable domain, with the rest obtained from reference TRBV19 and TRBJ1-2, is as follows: DGGITQSPKYLFRKEGQNVTLSCEQNLNHDAMYWYRQDPGQGLRLIYYSQIVNDFQKGDIAEGYSVSREKKESFPLTVTSAQKNPTAFYLCASTHGGASYGYTFGSGTRLTVV.

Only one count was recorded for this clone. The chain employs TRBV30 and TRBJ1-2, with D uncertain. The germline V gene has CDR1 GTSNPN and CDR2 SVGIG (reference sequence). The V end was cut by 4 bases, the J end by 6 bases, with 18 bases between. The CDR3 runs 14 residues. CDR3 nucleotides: TGTGCCTGGACCCAGCCCGGGAAGGAGGATGGCTACACCTTC. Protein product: CAWTQPGKEDGYTF.

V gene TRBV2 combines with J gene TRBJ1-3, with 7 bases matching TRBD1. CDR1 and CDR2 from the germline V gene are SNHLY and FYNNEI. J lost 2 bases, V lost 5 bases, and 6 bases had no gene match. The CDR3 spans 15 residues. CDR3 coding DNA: TGTGCCAGCAGTCAGACAGGGACTACTGGAAACACCATATATTTT. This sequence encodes CASSQTGTTGNTIYF.

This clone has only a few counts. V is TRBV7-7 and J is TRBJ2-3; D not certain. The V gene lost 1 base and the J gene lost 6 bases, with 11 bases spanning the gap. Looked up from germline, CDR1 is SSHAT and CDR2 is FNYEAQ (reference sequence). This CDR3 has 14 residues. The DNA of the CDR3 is TGTGCCAGCAGCTTAGTGGGCCCCTCGGATACGCAGTATTTT. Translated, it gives CASSLVGPSDTQYF.

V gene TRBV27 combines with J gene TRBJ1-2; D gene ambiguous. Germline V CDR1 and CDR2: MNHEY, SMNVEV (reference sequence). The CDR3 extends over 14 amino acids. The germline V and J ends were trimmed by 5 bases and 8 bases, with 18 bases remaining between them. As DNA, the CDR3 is TGTGCCAGCAGTCCCCCCGCGGGATCGGAAGGCTACACCTTC. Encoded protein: CASSPPAGSEGYTF.

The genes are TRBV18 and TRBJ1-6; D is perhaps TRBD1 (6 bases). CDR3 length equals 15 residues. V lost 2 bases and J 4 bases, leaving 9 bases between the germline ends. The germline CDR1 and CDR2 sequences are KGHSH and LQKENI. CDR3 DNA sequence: TGTGCCAGCTCACCATCAGGACAGTATAATTCACCCCTCCACTTT. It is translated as CASSPSGQYNSPLHF.

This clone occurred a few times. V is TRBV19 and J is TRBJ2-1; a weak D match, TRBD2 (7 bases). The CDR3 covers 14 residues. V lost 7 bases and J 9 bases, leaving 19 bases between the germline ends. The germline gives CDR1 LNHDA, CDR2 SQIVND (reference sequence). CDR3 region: CASTPGGFWIEQFF. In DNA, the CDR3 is TGTGCCAGTACCCCGGGGGGCTTTTGGATTGAGCAGTTCTTC.

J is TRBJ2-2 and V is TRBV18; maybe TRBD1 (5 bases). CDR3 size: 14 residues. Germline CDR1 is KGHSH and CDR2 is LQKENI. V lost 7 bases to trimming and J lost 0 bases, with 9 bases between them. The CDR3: CASWQGPNTGELFF. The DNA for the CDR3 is TGTGCCAGCTGGCAGGGCCCGAACACCGGGGAGCTGTTTTTT. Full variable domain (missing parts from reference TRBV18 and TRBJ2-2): NAGVMQNPRHLVRRRGQEARLRCSPMKGHSHVYWYRQLPEEGLKFMVYLQKENIIDESGMPKERFSAEFPKEGPSILRIQQVVRGDSAAYFCASWQGPNTGELFFGEGSRLTVL.

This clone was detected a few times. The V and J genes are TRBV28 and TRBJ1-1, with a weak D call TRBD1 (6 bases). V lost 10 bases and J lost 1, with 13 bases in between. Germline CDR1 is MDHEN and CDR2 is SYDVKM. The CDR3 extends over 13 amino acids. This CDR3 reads CATRWTENTEAFF. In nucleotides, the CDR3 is TGTGCCACCCGTTGGACAGAGAACACTGAAGCTTTCTTT.

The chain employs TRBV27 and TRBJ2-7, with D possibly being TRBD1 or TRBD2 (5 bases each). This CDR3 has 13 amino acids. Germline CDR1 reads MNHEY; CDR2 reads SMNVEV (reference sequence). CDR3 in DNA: TGTGCCAGCAGCTTATCGGCTGGGGGCGAGCAGTACGTC. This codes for CASSLSAGGEQYV.

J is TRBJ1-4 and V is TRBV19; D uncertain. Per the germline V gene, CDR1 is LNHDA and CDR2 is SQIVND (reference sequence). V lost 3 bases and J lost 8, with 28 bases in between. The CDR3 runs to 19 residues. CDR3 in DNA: TGTGCCAGTAGTATGTTTCGCGGTGGGAAGGCCGAACGACGCGAAAAACTGTTTTTT. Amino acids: CASSMFRGGKAERREKLFF.

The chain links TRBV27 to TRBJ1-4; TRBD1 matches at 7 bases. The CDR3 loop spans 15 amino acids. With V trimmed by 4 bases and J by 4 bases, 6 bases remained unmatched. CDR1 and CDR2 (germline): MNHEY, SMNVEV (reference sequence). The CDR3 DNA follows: TGTGCCAGCAGTTCACAGGGGATAGGTAATGAAAAACTGTTTTTT. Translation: CASSSQGIGNEKLFF.

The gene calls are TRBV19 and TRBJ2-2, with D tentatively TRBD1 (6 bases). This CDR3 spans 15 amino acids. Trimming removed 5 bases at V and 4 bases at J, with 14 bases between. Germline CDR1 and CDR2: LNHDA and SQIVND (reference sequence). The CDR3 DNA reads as TGTGCCAGTAGTCTTAGTACAGGGAGCACCGGGGAGCTGTTTTTT. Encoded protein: CASSLSTGSTGELFF.

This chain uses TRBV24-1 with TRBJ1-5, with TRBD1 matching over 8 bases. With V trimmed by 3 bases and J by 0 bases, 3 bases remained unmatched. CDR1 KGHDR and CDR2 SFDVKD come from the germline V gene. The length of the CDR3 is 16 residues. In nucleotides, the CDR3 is TGTGCCACCAGTGATGCTCAGGGGGCTAGCAATCAGCCCCAGCATTTT. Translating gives CATSDAQGASNQPQHF.

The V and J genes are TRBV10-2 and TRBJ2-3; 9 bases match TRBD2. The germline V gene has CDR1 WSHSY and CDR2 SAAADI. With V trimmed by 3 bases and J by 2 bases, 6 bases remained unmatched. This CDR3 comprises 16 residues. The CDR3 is CASSDWASGTTDTQYF. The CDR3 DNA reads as TGCGCCAGCAGTGATTGGGCTAGCGGGACCACAGATACGCAGTATTTT.

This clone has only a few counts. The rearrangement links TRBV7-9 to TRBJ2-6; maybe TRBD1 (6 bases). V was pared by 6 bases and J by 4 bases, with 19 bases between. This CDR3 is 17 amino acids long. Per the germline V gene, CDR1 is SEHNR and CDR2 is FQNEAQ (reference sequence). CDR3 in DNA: TGTGCCAGCAGTCCTCCCACAGGGTCCATCGGGGCCAACGTCCTGACTTTC. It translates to CASSPPTGSIGANVLTF.

The CDR3 protein is CASSSWGADNTEAFF. The CDR3 DNA follows: TGTGCCAGCAGTTCGTGGGGGGCCGATAACACTGAAGCTTTCTTT. The V call is TRBV27, the J call TRBJ1-1; D is possibly TRBD1 (6 bases). This CDR3 comprises 15 residues. V was cut by 4 bases and J by 2 bases, with 14 bases left in between. Germline CDR1 and CDR2: MNHEY and SMNVEV (reference sequence).

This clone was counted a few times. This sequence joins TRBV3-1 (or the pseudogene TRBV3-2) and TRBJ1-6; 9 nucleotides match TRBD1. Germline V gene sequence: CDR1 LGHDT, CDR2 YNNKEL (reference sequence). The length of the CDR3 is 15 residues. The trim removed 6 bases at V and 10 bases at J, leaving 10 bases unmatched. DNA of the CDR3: TGTGCCAGCAGAGACTGGGGACAGGGTAGCTCACCCCTCCACTTT. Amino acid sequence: CASRDWGQGSSPLHF.

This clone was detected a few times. The CDR3 region has the DNA TGTGCCAGCCGACCCCGGGGGGAGTACACTGAAGCTTTCTTT. It yields the protein CASRPRGEYTEAFF. The chain has TRBV2 and TRBJ1-1; D may be TRBD1 (5 bases). Per germline, CDR1 SNHLY and CDR2 FYNNEI. With 8 bases removed from V and 3 bases from J, the gap between germline ends came to 16 bases. This CDR3 contains 14 residues.

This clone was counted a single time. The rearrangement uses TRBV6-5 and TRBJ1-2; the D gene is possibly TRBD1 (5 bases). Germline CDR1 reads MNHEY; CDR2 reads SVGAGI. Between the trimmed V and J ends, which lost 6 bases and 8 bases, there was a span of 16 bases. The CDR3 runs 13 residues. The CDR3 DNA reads TGTGCCAGCAGCCGCGACAGAGCTCAAGGCTACACCTTC. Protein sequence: CASSRDRAQGYTF.

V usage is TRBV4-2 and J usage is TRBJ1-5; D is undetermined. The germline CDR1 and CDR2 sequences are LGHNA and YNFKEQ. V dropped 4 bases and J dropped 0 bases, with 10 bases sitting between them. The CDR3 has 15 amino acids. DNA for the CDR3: TGTGCCAGCAGCCTAGAACCCGATAGCAATCAGCCCCAGCATTTT. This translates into CASSLEPDSNQPQHF.

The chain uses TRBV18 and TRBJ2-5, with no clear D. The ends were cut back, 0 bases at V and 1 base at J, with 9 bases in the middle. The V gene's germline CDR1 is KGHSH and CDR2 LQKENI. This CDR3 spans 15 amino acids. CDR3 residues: CASSPPGWVQETQYF. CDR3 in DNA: TGTGCCAGCTCACCACCCGGCTGGGTCCAAGAGACCCAGTACTTC.

The CDR3 DNA reads as TGTGCCAGCAGCCCTGGGACAGGGGGCCGGGGCACTGAAGCTTTCTTT. It translates to CASSPGTGGRGTEAFF. The V call is TRBV3-1 (or the pseudogene TRBV3-2), the J call TRBJ1-1; 12 bases agree with TRBD1. Germline CDR1 is LGHDT and CDR2 is YNNKEL (reference sequence). Unmatched junction bases numbered 7, after V lost 4 bases and J lost 4 bases. CDR3 length: 16 amino acids.